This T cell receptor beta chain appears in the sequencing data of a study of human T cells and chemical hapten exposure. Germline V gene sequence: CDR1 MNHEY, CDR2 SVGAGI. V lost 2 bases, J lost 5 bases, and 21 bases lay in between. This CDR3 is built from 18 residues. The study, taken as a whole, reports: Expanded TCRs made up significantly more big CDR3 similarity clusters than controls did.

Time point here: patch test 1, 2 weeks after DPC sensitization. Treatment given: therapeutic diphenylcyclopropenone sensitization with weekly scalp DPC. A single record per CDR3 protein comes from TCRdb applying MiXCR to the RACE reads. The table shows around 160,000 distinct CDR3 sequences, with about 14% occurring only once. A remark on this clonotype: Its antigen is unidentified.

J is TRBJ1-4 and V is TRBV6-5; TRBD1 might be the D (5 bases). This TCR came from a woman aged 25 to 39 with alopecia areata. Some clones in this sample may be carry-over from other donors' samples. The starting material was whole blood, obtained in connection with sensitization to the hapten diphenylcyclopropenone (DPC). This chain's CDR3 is CASSYDSPGKRRNEKLFF. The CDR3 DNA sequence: TGTGCCAGCAGTTACGATTCCCCAGGGAAACGGAGAAATGAAAAACTGTTTTTT.